The next 3 T cell receptor beta chains were all read from a single sample in a study of shared T cell receptors in the human thymus. Assay used: immunoSEQ multiplex PCR; TCRdb lists only in-frame clones, some missing. Found here are hundreds of thousands of clones, roughly 90% of them singletons; the top ten hold about 0.01%. This same sample was also part of a study on human thymus T cells.

Sequenced input: thymocytes. The receptor set was obtained from a boy younger than two with a congenital heart defect.

J is TRBJ1-3 and V is TRBV4-3; D is ambiguous. V gave up 0 bases and J gave up 4 bases, with 10 bases separating them. CDR1 LGHNA and CDR2 YSLEER come from the germline V gene. The CDR3 length is 15 residues. The CDR3 bases are TGCGCCAGCAGCCAAGAACTCGCCGTCGGAAACACCATATATTTT. This encodes CASSQELAVGNTIYF.

The genes are TRBV7-9 and TRBJ1-1; the D is unclear. The CDR3 loop spans 16 amino acids. The germline V and J ends were trimmed by 1 base and 1 base, with 13 bases remaining between them. The germline V gene has CDR1 SEHNR and CDR2 FQNEAQ (reference sequence). Written as DNA, the CDR3 is TGTGCCAGCAGCTTAGTTGATCACTATGGGAACACTGAAGCTTTCTTT. Translated, it gives CASSLVDHYGNTEAFF.

The rearrangement links TRBV27 to TRBJ1-5, with 8 bases matching TRBD1. The CDR3 runs 14 residues. J lost 7 bases, V lost 2 bases, and 4 bases had no gene match. Germline CDR1 is MNHEY and CDR2 is SMNVEV (reference sequence). CDR3 nucleotide sequence: TGTGCCAGCAGTTTAGCAGGGGGCGGCCAGCCCCAGCATTTT. Amino acids: CASSLAGGGQPQHF.